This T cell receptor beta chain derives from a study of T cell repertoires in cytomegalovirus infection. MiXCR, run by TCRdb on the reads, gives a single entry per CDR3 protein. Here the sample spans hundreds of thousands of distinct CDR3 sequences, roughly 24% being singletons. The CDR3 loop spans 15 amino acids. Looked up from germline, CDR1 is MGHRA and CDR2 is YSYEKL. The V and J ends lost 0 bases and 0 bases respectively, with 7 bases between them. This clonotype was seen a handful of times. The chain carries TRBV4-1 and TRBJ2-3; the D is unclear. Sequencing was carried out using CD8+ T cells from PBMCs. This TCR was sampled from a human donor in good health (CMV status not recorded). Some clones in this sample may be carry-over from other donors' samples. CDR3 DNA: TGCGCCAGCAGCCAAGATCCGGGCAGCACAGATACGCAGTATTTT. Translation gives CASSQDPGSTDTQYF.